A single sample is the source of the 26 T cell receptor beta chains below, sequenced in a study of PD-1 blockade in classical Hodgkin lymphoma. All patients relapsed after autologous stem cell transplantation, and brentuximab vedotin exposure varied. By magnetic negative selection, CD4+ T cells were purified from thawed PBMCs. TCRdb keeps only in-frame clones here, not all; method: immunoSEQ multiplex PCR. The sample contains 30,000 or so clones, over 75% of which appear only once. Sequenced here: CD4+ T cells from blood, sampled at baseline. These receptors were taken from a human donor with classical Hodgkin lymphoma.

The V and J genes are TRBV7-6 and TRBJ1-1; tentatively, D is TRBD1 (6 bases). The CDR3 is made up of 15 amino acids. V lost 1 base and J lost 0, with 9 bases in between. Germline V CDR1 and CDR2: SGHVS, FNYEAQ. The CDR3 region is CASSLGTDMNTEAFF. CDR3 sequence (DNA): TGTGCCAGCAGCTTAGGGACAGATATGAACACTGAAGCTTTCTTT.

The chain has TRBV30 and TRBJ1-5, with D possibly matching TRBD1 (6 bases). V gave up 2 bases and J gave up 0 bases, with 11 bases separating them. This CDR3 contains 15 residues. Germline CDR1 and CDR2: GTSNPN and SVGIG (reference sequence). For the CDR3, the DNA is TGTGCCTGGAGTCGGGGGGCCCTTAGCAATCAGCCCCAGCATTTT. It is translated as CAWSRGALSNQPQHF.

The chain is built from TRBV5-1 and TRBJ1-1; 7 bases line up with TRBD1. The CDR3 has 16 amino acids. Germline V lookup: CDR1 SGHRS, CDR2 YFSETQ. V shed 2 bases and J 0 bases; nucleotides not matched to a gene: 7. This CDR3 is CASSFQGQPMNTEAFF. DNA of the CDR3: TGCGCCAGCAGCTTTCAGGGACAGCCCATGAACACTGAAGCTTTCTTT.

There are a few counts of this clone. This chain links TRBV6-5 with TRBJ2-7; D not certain. CDR3 length: 13 amino acids. V lost 2 bases and J 2 bases, leaving 7 bases between the germline ends. The germline CDR1 and CDR2 sequences are MNHEY and SVGAGI. The CDR3 is CASSYRGPYEQYF. The DNA for the CDR3 is TGTGCCAGCAGTTACCGAGGACCCTACGAGCAGTACTTC.

The V gene is TRBV4-1, the J gene TRBJ1-2; 7 bases map to TRBD1. CDR1 is MGHRA and CDR2 is YSYEKL in the germline V gene. The CDR3 loop spans 16 amino acids. The junction had 4 bases not matched to a gene; V was cut back by 0 bases and J by 0 bases. The CDR3 sequence is CASSQDGQGANYGYTF. CDR3 DNA sequence: TGCGCCAGCAGCCAAGATGGGCAGGGGGCTAACTATGGCTACACCTTC.

This rearrangement joins TRBV9 to TRBJ1-5; possible D gene TRBD1, 5 bases. The CDR3 extends over 15 amino acids. CDR1 and CDR2 from the germline V gene are SGDLS and YYNGEE. Trimming pared 3 bases from V and 0 bases from J, leaving 10 bases between. Here the CDR3 DNA reads TGTGCCAGCAGCGCCGACAGTTATAGCAATCAGCCCCAGCATTTT. The encoded protein is CASSADSYSNQPQHF.

The CDR3 region has the DNA TGTGCCAGCAGCTCTGCTTTTGGGTCGGGAGGCGAGACCCAGTACTTC. As protein: CASSSAFGSGGETQYF. The chain uses TRBV7-9 and TRBJ2-5; 7 bases align to TRBD2. With V trimmed by 4 bases and J by 5 bases, 13 bases remained unmatched. Germline values: CDR1 SEHNR, CDR2 FQNEAQ (reference sequence). The CDR3 covers 16 residues.

The chain is built from TRBV11-3 and TRBJ2-3; 9 nucleotides line up with TRBD2. Germline V lookup: CDR1 SGHNT, CDR2 YENEEA. J was trimmed by 3 bases and V by 1 base; bases with no gene match: 5. The CDR3 consists of 16 residues. Written as DNA, the CDR3 is TGTGCCAGCAGCTTAGGACAGCGGGAGGTGACAGATACGCAGTATTTT. Translating gives CASSLGQREVTDTQYF.

The chain combines TRBV6-6 with TRBJ1-1; perhaps TRBD1 as D (6 bases). The germline CDR1 and CDR2 sequences are MNHNY and SVGAGI (reference sequence). The CDR3 length is 16 residues. V shed 2 bases and J shed 7 bases, with 20 bases lying between them. The CDR3 region has the DNA TGTGCCAGCAGTTACCCCAACGCCCCGGGACATATTGAAGCTTTCTTT. Translation: CASSYPNAPGHIEAFF.

V is TRBV10-2 and J is TRBJ2-2; 10 bases fit TRBD2. The germline CDR1 and CDR2 sequences are WSHSY and SAAADI. The CDR3 has 19 residues. With 0 bases clipped from V and 0 bases from J, the junction kept 7 bases outside the gene matches. The CDR3 DNA sequence: TGCGCCAGCAGTGAGTCGACCCGGACTAGCGGAACGAACACCGGGGAGCTGTTTTTT. This encodes CASSESTRTSGTNTGELFF.

A few counts support this clone. A junction boundary mismatches the germline segment, possibly from a read error. This sequence joins TRBV29-1 and TRBJ1-4, with 8 bases identical to TRBD1. This CDR3 comprises 13 residues. Germline V gives CDR1 SQVTM, CDR2 ANQGSEA. The CDR3 loop is CSVEGQGNEKLFF. The CDR3 DNA follows: TGCAGCGTCGAAGGACAGGGAAATGAAAAACTGTTTTTT.

This chain connects TRBV7-9 to TRBJ2-2; the D is unclear. V was cut by 2 bases and J by 6 bases, with 7 bases left in between. The CDR3 spans 13 residues. Germline-derived CDR1 and CDR2 are SEHNR and FQNEAQ (reference sequence). The CDR3 DNA is TGTGCCAGCAGCTTACCGGGCCCCGGGGAGCTGTTTTTT. Translation gives CASSLPGPGELFF.

The rearrangement uses TRBV11-2 and TRBJ2-2; D unresolved. Trimming cost V 5 bases and J 8 bases, with 12 bases left between them. Germline V lookup: CDR1 SGHAT, CDR2 FQNNGV. The CDR3 runs 13 residues. CDR3 residues: CASSPPRVGELFF. CDR3 nucleotides: TGTGCCAGCAGCCCACCCCGTGTAGGGGAGCTGTTTTTT.

The chain uses TRBV28 and TRBJ1-5; D perhaps matches TRBD1 (6 bases). Per germline, CDR1 MDHEN and CDR2 SYDVKM. This CDR3 has 15 amino acids. Trimming removed 4 bases from V and 3 bases from J, with 13 bases in between. The CDR3, as DNA: TGTGCCAGCAGTTCTGTGGACAGACCCAATCAGCCCCAGCATTTT. It codes for CASSSVDRPNQPQHF.

V is TRBV28 and J is TRBJ1-4; D may be TRBD1 (5 bases). The CDR3 consists of 15 residues. V was clipped by 7 bases and J by 5 bases, with 17 bases between them. Germline V gene sequence: CDR1 MDHEN, CDR2 SYDVKM. The CDR3 DNA reads as TGTGCCAGCACCCGCCTGGGACTGCGGAATGAAAAACTGTTTTTT. Protein sequence: CASTRLGLRNEKLFF.

The V call is TRBV7-3, the J call TRBJ2-1; 8 bases map to TRBD2. The CDR3 has 11 residues. CDR1 and CDR2 from the germline V gene are SGHTA and FQGTGA. V lost 3 bases, J lost 15 bases, and 4 bases stayed unmatched. CDR3 in DNA: TGTGCCAGCAGCTTGGGACTAGATCTGTTCTTC. This sequence encodes CASSLGLDLFF.

This clone was seen only a few times. V is TRBV7-9 and J is TRBJ2-7; 7 bases fit TRBD1. J lost 4 bases, V lost 5 bases, and 2 bases had no gene match. The CDR3 length is 12 residues. CDR1 is SEHNR, CDR2 FQNEAQ, per germline (reference sequence). DNA for the CDR3: TGTGCCAGCAGCCCCAGGGGGTACGAGCAGTACTTC. Translation gives CASSPRGYEQYF.

The chain joins TRBV2 to TRBJ1-1; 7 nucleotides match TRBD1. Germline V gene data show CDR1 as SNHLY and CDR2 as FYNNEI. J gave up 6 bases and V 4 bases, and 5 bases lay outside the gene matches. The CDR3 covers 13 residues. The CDR3 reads CASSGQGFAEAFF. The CDR3, as DNA: TGTGCCAGCAGTGGACAGGGTTTCGCTGAAGCTTTCTTT.

The chain recombines TRBV2 with TRBJ1-4; D is ambiguous. In germline, CDR1 is SNHLY, CDR2 FYNNEI. The V and J ends lost 4 bases and 0 bases respectively, with 12 bases between them. The CDR3 extends over 16 amino acids. The CDR3 DNA follows: TGTGCCAGCAGTGCATTCAGGAGTGCAACTAATGAAAAACTGTTTTTT. This encodes CASSAFRSATNEKLFF.

The rearrangement uses TRBV19 and TRBJ1-2, with D tentatively TRBD1 (6 bases). The V gene lost 3 bases and the J gene lost 3 bases, with 11 bases spanning the gap. The CDR3 extends over 14 amino acids. Germline V gene lookup returns CDR1 LNHDA and CDR2 SQIVND (reference sequence). This chain's CDR3 is CASSMRGNDYGYTF. The DNA of the CDR3 is TGTGCCAGTAGTATGAGGGGGAACGACTATGGCTACACCTTC.

The chain joins TRBV30 to TRBJ2-7; the match to TRBD2 covers 8 bases. CDR1 GTSNPN and CDR2 SVGIG come from the germline V gene (reference sequence). V lost 1 base and J lost 4; bases outside the gene matches: 9. The CDR3 is 15 amino acids. The CDR3 protein is CAWSGVAGLSYEQYF. The CDR3 region has the DNA TGTGCCTGGAGTGGGGTAGCGGGACTCTCATACGAGCAGTACTTC.

This clone has only one observation. The V call is TRBV11-2, the J call TRBJ2-1, with 11 nucleotides matching TRBD2. This CDR3 spans 15 amino acids. Germline CDR1 SGHAT, CDR2 FQNNGV. V lost 6 bases, J lost 4 bases, and 5 bases stayed unmatched. CDR3 in amino acids: CASRSGTSGYNEQFF. The CDR3 DNA reads TGTGCCAGCAGGTCCGGGACTAGCGGATACAATGAGCAGTTCTTC.

The rearrangement links TRBV19 to TRBJ2-1; 14 bases align to TRBD2. The CDR3 covers 17 residues. Germline CDR1 LNHDA, CDR2 SQIVND (reference sequence). V gave up 7 bases and J gave up 12 bases; unmatched junction bases: 17. This CDR3 reads CASNRGAGLAGENVQFF. The CDR3 DNA is TGTGCCAGTAATAGGGGCGCGGGACTAGCGGGAGAAAACGTGCAGTTCTTC.

The chain combines TRBV18 with TRBJ1-4; 8 bases map to TRBD1. This CDR3 has 15 residues. The germline V gene encodes CDR1 KGHSH and CDR2 LQKENI. V shed 4 bases and J 6 bases; nucleotides not matched to a gene: 7. CDR3 sequence reads: CASSHGQTGDEKLFF. The CDR3 DNA sequence: TGTGCCAGCTCACATGGACAGACAGGGGATGAAAAACTGTTTTTT.

CDR3 sequence: CASGPTGHSYEQYF. CDR3 nucleotides: TGTGCCAGCGGACCGACAGGGCACTCCTACGAGCAGTACTTC. The J gene is TRBJ2-7, the V gene TRBV5-4, with 7 bases fitting TRBD1. This CDR3 has 14 amino acids. J lost 0 bases, V lost 7 bases, and 7 bases had no gene match. The V gene's germline CDR1 is SGHNT and CDR2 YYREEE (reference sequence).

This clone occurred once. The V gene is TRBV4-1, the J gene TRBJ2-1, with D unclear. V lost 3 bases to trimming and J lost 0 bases, with 15 bases between them. The CDR3 has 17 residues. Per the germline V gene, CDR1 is MGHRA and CDR2 is YSYEKL. CDR3 sequence: CASSQPIDMSSYNEQFF. CDR3 coding DNA: TGCGCCAGCAGCCAGCCGATCGACATGAGCTCCTACAATGAGCAGTTCTTC.